This T cell receptor beta chain was retrieved from a study of T cell responses to AZD1222 COVID-19 vaccine. Study results and limitations: Spike-wide vaccine-associated CD4 TCRs dominated at 160-218 and 743-854. Spike-specific TCR depth and breadth grew after two AZD1222 doses.

TCRdb's copy holds only in-frame clones and misses some; the assay was immunoSEQ multiplex PCR. The repertoire holds 100,000 to 130,000 clones, with about 92% as singletons. This CDR3 is 11 amino acids long. The germline V gene encodes CDR1 DFQATT and CDR2 SNEGSKA (reference sequence). Concerning this clone itself: Its specificity is not known. An end of the junction does not agree with germline; a read error may underlie this.

This sequence was found in an adult in good health. Specimen: peripheral blood, collected on day 0 of MenACWY control vaccination. This chain connects TRBV20-1 to TRBJ2-3; 11 bases are shared with TRBD2. CDR3 sequence reads: CSATPGLAVDF. The DNA for the CDR3 is TGCAGTGCAACCCCGGGACTAGCGGTGGATTTT.